This TCR beta chain was sequenced for a study of blood T cell repertoires in COVID-19. Overall study: T cells, B-cell-depleted T cells, or PBMCs provided the cDNA or gDNA that served as material.

Exposed participants came across a COVID-19 case within 2 weeks before study entry. In the source study's methods: The authors estimated nucleated cell counts from reference gene primer amplification. Measured with immunoSEQ multiplex PCR; TCRdb has only the in-frame clones, and not every one. Clonal size and the V and J genes are those of that table, whereas D and trimming came from the DNA. Of 350,000 to 450,000 clones in the sample, approximately 91% were seen once. This clonotype was sampled from a young woman who had been exposed to COVID-19. The sample was PBMCs or T cells enriched from blood (not recorded which).

The CDR3 bases are TGTGCCAGCAGCTTAGAGCCTGCCAGGGGGACAGATACGCAGTATTTT. This sequence encodes CASSLEPARGTDTQYF. V is TRBV11-2 and J is TRBJ2-3; TRBD1 aligns across 7 bases. The CDR3 runs to 16 residues. With V trimmed by 0 bases and J by 3 bases, 6 bases remained unmatched. The germline V gene encodes CDR1 SGHAT and CDR2 FQNNGV.